The TCR beta chain under discussion was sequenced for a study of T cell changes during pregnancy in multiple sclerosis (dated by TCRdb to about 2019). Some background on the complete study: Changes in the T cell repertoire over the course of pregnancy were examined in this study in women with multiple sclerosis.

This clone was counted once. Its cognate antigen has yet to be identified. The sample holds no much larger clone one base away, and base qualities are not on file. The protocol used for the library was the immunoSEQ multiplex PCR assay. TCRdb limited this immuneACCESS table to in-frame rearrangements with V and J called. A share of clones is missing; checked studies link under half to unresolved V genes, and the rest is unexplained. For this sample the table gives about 93,000 clones, of which around 94% were detected only once. The ten largest account for 2% to 2.5% of the sample. The CDR3 measures 12 amino acids from cysteine to phenylalanine. Solely the CDR3 DNA is kept, with 36 bases framed from the first base. Taken from the germline V gene (reference sequence), the CDR1 and CDR2 loops are GTSNPN and SVGIG. V is cut back by 3 bases and J by 13 bases, with 9 bases in the junction unmatched.

The chain uses TRBV30 and TRBJ2-1; 7 bases in the junction line up with TRBD2. This sequence was found in a female donor with multiple sclerosis, enrolled in a pregnancy study. The sample here was peripheral blood, taken after pregnancy. The DNA sequence follows: TGTGCCTGGAGGATGGCTAGCGGAAAACAGTTCTTC. Protein translation: CAWRMASGKQFF.